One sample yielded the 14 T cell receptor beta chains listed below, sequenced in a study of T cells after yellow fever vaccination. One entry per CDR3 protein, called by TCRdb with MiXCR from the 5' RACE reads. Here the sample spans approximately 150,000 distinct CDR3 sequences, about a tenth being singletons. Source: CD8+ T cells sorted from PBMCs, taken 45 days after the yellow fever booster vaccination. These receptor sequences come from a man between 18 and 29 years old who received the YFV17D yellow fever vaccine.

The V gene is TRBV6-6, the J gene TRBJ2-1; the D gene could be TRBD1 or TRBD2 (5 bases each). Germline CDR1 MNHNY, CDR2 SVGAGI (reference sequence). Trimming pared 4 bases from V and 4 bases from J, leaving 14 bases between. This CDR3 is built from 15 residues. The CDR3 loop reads CASSLGRGNYNEQFF. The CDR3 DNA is TGTGCCAGCAGTTTAGGACGGGGCAATTACAATGAGCAGTTCTTC.

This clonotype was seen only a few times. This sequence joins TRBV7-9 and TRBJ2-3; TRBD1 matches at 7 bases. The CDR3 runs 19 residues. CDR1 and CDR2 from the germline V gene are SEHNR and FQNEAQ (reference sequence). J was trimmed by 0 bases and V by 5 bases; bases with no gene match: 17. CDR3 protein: CASSGSFRDSVTSTDTQYF. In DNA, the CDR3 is TGTGCCAGCAGCGGATCCTTCCGGGACAGCGTTACTAGCACAGATACGCAGTATTTT.

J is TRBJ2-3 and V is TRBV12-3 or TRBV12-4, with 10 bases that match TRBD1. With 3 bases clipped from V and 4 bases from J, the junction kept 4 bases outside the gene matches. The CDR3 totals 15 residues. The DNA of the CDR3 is TGTGCCAGCAGTTTTGGGACAGGGGTGGCAGATACGCAGTATTTT. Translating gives CASSFGTGVADTQYF.

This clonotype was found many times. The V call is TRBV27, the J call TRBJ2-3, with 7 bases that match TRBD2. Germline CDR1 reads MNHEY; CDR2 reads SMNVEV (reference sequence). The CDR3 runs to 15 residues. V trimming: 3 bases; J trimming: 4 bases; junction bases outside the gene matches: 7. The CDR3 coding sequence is TGTGCCAGCAGTTTGATAGGCGGGGGACCAGATACGCAGTATTTT. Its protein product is CASSLIGGGPDTQYF.

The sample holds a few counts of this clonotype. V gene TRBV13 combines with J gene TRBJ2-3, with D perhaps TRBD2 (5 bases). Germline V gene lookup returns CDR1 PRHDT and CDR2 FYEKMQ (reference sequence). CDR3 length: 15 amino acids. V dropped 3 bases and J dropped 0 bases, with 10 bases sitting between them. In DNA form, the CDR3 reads TGTGCCAGCAGCTTTAGCGAGGGTAGCACAGATACGCAGTATTTT. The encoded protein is CASSFSEGSTDTQYF.

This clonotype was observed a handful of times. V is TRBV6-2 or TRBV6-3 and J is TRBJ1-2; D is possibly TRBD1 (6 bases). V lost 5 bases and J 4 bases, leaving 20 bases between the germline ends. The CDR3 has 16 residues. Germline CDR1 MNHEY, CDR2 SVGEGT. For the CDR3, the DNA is TGTGCCAGCAGTCTAGAGACAGGCCTCCCCGTCTATGGCTACACCTTC. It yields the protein CASSLETGLPVYGYTF.

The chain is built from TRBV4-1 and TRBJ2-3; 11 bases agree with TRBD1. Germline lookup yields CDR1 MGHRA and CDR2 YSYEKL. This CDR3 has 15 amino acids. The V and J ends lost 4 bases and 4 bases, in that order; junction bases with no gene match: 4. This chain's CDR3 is CASSLRDRGADTQYF. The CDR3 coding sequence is TGCGCCAGCAGCCTTCGGGACAGGGGGGCAGATACGCAGTATTTT.

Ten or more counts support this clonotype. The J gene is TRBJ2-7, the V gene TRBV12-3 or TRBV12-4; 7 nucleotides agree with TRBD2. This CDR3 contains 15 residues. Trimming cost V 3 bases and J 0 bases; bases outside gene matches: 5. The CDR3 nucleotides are TGTGCCAGCAGTTTCCCTACGGGAGGCTCCTACGAGCAGTACTTC. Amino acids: CASSFPTGGSYEQYF.

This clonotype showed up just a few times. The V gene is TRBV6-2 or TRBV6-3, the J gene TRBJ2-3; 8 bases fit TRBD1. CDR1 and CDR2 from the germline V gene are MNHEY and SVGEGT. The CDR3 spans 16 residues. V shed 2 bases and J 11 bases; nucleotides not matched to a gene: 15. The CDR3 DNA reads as TGTGCCAGCAGTTACCCGTCCGGGACAGGAACTGAGTTGCAGTATTTT. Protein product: CASSYPSGTGTELQYF.

The CDR3: CASSFRDSTDTQYF. The CDR3, as DNA: TGCGCCAGCAGCTTCCGGGACAGCACAGATACGCAGTATTTT. The chain combines TRBV5-1 with TRBJ2-3; the D call may be TRBD1 or TRBD2 (5 bases each). The CDR3 is made up of 14 amino acids. V was pared by 2 bases and J by 0 bases, with 7 bases between. CDR1 and CDR2 from the germline V gene are SGHRS and YFSETQ.

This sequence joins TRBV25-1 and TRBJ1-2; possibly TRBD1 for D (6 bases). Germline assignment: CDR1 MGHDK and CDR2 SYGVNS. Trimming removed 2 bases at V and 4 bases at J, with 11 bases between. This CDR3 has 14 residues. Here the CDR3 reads CASSEPTGAYGYTF. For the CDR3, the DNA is TGTGCCAGCAGTGAACCGACGGGGGCCTATGGCTACACCTTC.

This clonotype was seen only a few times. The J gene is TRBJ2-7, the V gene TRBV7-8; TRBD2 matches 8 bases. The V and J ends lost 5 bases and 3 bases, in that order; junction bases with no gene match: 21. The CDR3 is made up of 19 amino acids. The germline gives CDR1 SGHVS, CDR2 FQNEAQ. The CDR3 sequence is CASSRRDIGPTGGVYEQYF. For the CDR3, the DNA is TGTGCCAGCAGCCGCCGGGACATAGGGCCTACGGGGGGGGTCTACGAGCAGTACTTC.

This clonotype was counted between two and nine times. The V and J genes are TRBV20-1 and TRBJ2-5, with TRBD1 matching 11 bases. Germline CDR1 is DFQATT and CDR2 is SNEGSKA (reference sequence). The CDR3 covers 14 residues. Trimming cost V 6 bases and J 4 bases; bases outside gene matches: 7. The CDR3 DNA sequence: TGCAGTGCCAGGACAGGGGGCGTACGAGAGACCCAGTACTTC. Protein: CSARTGGVRETQYF.

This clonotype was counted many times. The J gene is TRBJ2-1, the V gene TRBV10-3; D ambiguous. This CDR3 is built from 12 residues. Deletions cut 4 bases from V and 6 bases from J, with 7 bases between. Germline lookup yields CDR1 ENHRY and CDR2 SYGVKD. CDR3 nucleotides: TGTGCCATCAGTGGGACCGCCAATGAGCAGTTCTTC. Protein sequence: CAISGTANEQFF.